The present T cell receptor (beta chain) was sequenced within a study of metastatic and nonmetastatic thyroid tumors. The wider study: Blood and tumor or nodule tissue repertoires from malignant and benign thyroid patients were compared.

Germline trimming cut 5 bases from V and 5 bases from J; bases unmatched to any gene: 3. The CDR3 length is 15 residues. Every patient underwent thyroid surgery untreated. This clone was seen ten or more times. Source study methods: It was from CDR3 differences across clinicopathological groups that a distant-metastasis classifier for papillary thyroid cancer was built. With MiXCR, TCRdb reprocessed the PCR reads. The V and J calls reflect TCRdb's pipeline rather than the authors' work. The sample yields fewer than 40,000 clones, 17% seen once. The rearrangement joins TRBV12-3 or TRBV12-4 to TRBJ1-6; the match to TRBD1 covers 10 bases. This TCR was recovered from a male donor with papillary thyroid cancer or a benign thyroid nodule (not recorded which). Some clones in this sample may be carry-over from other donors' samples. The material sequenced was blood. In nucleotides, the CDR3 is TGTGCCAGCAGTGCGGACAGGGGGGATAATTCACCCCTCCACTTT. Protein: CASSADRGDNSPLHF.